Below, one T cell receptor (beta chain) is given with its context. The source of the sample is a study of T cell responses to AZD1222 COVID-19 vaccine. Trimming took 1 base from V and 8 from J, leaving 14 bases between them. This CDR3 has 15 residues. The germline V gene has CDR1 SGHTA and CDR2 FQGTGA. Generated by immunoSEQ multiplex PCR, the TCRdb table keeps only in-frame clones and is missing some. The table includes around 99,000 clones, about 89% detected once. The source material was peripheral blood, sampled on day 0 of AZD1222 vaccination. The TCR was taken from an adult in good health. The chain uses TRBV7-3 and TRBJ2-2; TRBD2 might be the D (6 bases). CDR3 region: CASSLKGLQGGELFF. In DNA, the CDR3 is TGTGCCAGCAGCTTAAAGGGACTCCAAGGGGGGGAGCTGTTTTTT.